A single sample gave rise to the 18 T cell receptor beta chains below, sequenced in a study of cytomegalovirus exposure and HLA in healthy donors. The assay was immunoSEQ multiplex PCR, and TCRdb's table has in-frame clones only and misses some. There are some 90,000 clones in the sample; approximately 96% occur only once, and 0.6% to 0.85% lies in the top ten. The sample was PBMCs. The receptors derive from a man between 18 and 29 years old in good health and CMV-seronegative.

The chain carries TRBV7-8 and TRBJ2-6; 11 nucleotides align to TRBD1. In germline, CDR1 is SGHVS, CDR2 FQNEAQ. V was clipped by 5 bases and J by 1 base; unmatched bases: 4. The CDR3 sequence is 17 residues long. The CDR3 DNA follows: TGTGCCAGCAGCCGAGGACAGGGGGCATCTGGGGCCAACGTCCTGACTTTC. Encoded protein: CASSRGQGASGANVLTF. Full variable domain (outside the CDR3, taken from reference TRBV7-8 and TRBJ2-6): GAGVSQSPRYKVAKRGQDVALRCDPISGHVSLFWYQQALGQGPEFLTYFQNEAQLDKSGLPSDRFFAERPEGSVSTLKIQRTQQEDSAVYLCASSRGQGASGANVLTFGAGSRLTVL.

The V gene is TRBV29-1, the J gene TRBJ1-1; TRBD1 agrees at 7 bases. Unmatched junction bases numbered 7, after V lost 6 bases and J lost 6 bases. This CDR3 comprises 12 residues. Germline V gene sequence: CDR1 SQVTM, CDR2 ANQGSEA. The DNA for the CDR3 is TGCAGCGTACAGGGGTCCCTTTCTGAAGCTTTCTTT. As protein: CSVQGSLSEAFF.

V is TRBV7-2 and J is TRBJ2-7; tentative D call: TRBD2 (5 bases). With 3 bases removed from V and 0 bases from J, the gap between germline ends came to 15 bases. Per germline, CDR1 SGHTA and CDR2 FQGNSA. CDR3 size: 16 residues. The CDR3 sequence: CASSFEVGGFSYEQYF. The CDR3 nucleotides read TGTGCCAGCAGCTTCGAGGTCGGCGGGTTCTCCTACGAGCAGTACTTC.

This chain uses TRBV6-1 with TRBJ2-2, with D perhaps matching TRBD2 (7 bases). The germline V gene encodes CDR1 MNHNS and CDR2 SASEGT. This CDR3 is built from 14 residues. V lost 7 bases to trimming and J lost 6 bases, with 15 bases between them. The CDR3 here is CASIGGAHSGELFF. CDR3 DNA: TGTGCCAGCATAGGGGGGGCGCATTCCGGGGAGCTGTTTTTT.

The genes are TRBV30 and TRBJ2-3, with 9 positions matching TRBD1. There are 15 residues in the CDR3. V was pared by 2 bases and J by 2 bases, with 5 bases of the junction left unmatched. CDR1 is GTSNPN, CDR2 SVGIG, per germline (reference sequence). CDR3 coding DNA: TGTGCCTGGAGTTACCGGGACAGGGACACAGATACGCAGTATTTT. Its protein is CAWSYRDRDTDTQYF.

This sequence joins TRBV11-2 and TRBJ2-1; TRBD2 aligns across 9 bases. In germline, CDR1 is SGHAT, CDR2 FQNNGV. The CDR3 runs to 16 residues. V lost 1 base and J lost 4; bases outside the gene matches: 5. The CDR3 reads CASSLGVAGVYNEQFF. For the CDR3, the DNA is TGTGCCAGCAGCTTAGGAGTAGCGGGAGTTTACAATGAGCAGTTCTTC.

The CDR3 bases are TGTGCCAGTAGTACAGGGGGCGGTGTGGGAGAGACCCAGTACTTC. This gives the protein CASSTGGGVGETQYF. V is TRBV19 and J is TRBJ2-5; 8 bases map to TRBD1. The CDR3 is 15 residues long. Germline loops: CDR1 LNHDA, CDR2 SQIVND (reference sequence). With 4 bases clipped from V and 4 bases from J, the junction kept 8 bases outside the gene matches.

CDR3 residues: CASSLHRDEQFF. The CDR3 DNA reads as TGTGCCAGCAGCTTACACCGGGATGAGCAGTTCTTC. V and J are TRBV7-9 and TRBJ2-1; D is unclear. Germline CDR1 and CDR2: SEHNR and FQNEAQ (reference sequence). The CDR3 runs 12 residues. V was pared by 2 bases and J by 8 bases, with 7 bases between. The variable domain in full, completed from reference TRBV7-9 and TRBJ2-1, reads DTGVSQNPRHKITKRGQNVTFRCDPISEHNRLYWYRQTLGQGPEFLTYFQNEAQLEKSRLLSDRFSAERPKGSFSTLEIQRTEQGDSAMYLCASSLHRDEQFFGPGTRLTVL.

In this sample, this clone turned up once. The genes are TRBV6-1 and TRBJ2-7; D may be TRBD1 (5 bases). Germline CDR1 MNHNS, CDR2 SASEGT. The CDR3 consists of 13 residues. The V end was cut by 11 bases, the J end by 2 bases, with 16 bases between. The CDR3 here is CASLRVGTYEQYF. As DNA, the CDR3 is TGTGCCTCCCTCAGGGTTGGGACCTACGAGCAGTACTTC.

This clone occurred once. V usage is TRBV5-1 and J usage is TRBJ2-3, with 11 bases identical to TRBD1. The CDR3 runs 15 residues. The J segment lost 4 bases and the V segment lost 7 bases, leaving 8 bases of the junction unmatched. Germline V lookup: CDR1 SGHRS, CDR2 YFSETQ. The CDR3 coding sequence is TGCGCCAGCGGCCCCGGGACAGGGGGGTCAGATACGCAGTATTTT. It yields the protein CASGPGTGGSDTQYF.

This clone was recorded once. This chain joins TRBV11-2 and TRBJ2-7; 7 bases map to TRBD1. Germline CDR1 is SGHAT and CDR2 is FQNNGV. The J segment lost 0 bases and the V segment lost 5 bases, leaving 4 bases of the junction unmatched. The CDR3 length is 14 residues. CDR3 region: CASSLTGDSYEQYF. The CDR3, as DNA: TGTGCCAGCAGCCTAACAGGGGACTCCTACGAGCAGTACTTC.

The chain has TRBV5-5 and TRBJ2-7, with TRBD2 as a possible D gene (5 bases). This CDR3 is built from 17 residues. Trimming pared 2 bases from V and 0 bases from J, leaving 18 bases between. From germline, CDR1 is SGHKS and CDR2 YYEKEE (reference sequence). The CDR3 is CASSFGRSREISYEQYF. DNA for the CDR3: TGTGCCAGCAGCTTTGGGCGATCACGGGAAATCTCCTACGAGCAGTACTTC.

This chain uses TRBV29-1 with TRBJ2-5; the D gene is possibly TRBD1 (5 bases). Germline CDR1 and CDR2: SQVTM and ANQGSEA. The CDR3 loop spans 14 amino acids. The germline V and J ends were trimmed by 0 bases and 3 bases, with 11 bases remaining between them. The CDR3 loop reads CSVEELTVKETQYF. In DNA form, the CDR3 reads TGCAGCGTTGAAGAATTGACAGTTAAAGAGACCCAGTACTTC.

The V call is TRBV11-2, the J call TRBJ2-7; TRBD1 agrees at 7 bases. J gave up 6 bases and V 4 bases, and 6 bases lay outside the gene matches. This CDR3 is 13 amino acids long. Germline lookup yields CDR1 SGHAT and CDR2 FQNNGV. DNA of the CDR3: TGTGCCAGCAGCTCCATGAGGGGGCCCGAGCAGTACGTC. Encoded protein: CASSSMRGPEQYV.

This chain connects TRBV7-9 to TRBJ1-3, with a weak D call TRBD1 (5 bases). The CDR3 sequence is 17 residues long. Looked up from germline, CDR1 is SEHNR and CDR2 is FQNEAQ (reference sequence). V gave up 0 bases and J gave up 3 bases, with 15 bases separating them. The CDR3 DNA is TGTGCCAGCAGCTTAGCCCCACCAGGGTTACTTGGAAACACCATATATTTT. Amino acids: CASSLAPPGLLGNTIYF.

The chain combines TRBV5-1 with TRBJ2-5, with 13 bases matching TRBD2. Unmatched junction bases numbered 10, after V lost 0 bases and J lost 2 bases. The CDR3 covers 19 residues. Looked up from germline, CDR1 is SGHRS and CDR2 is YFSETQ. The CDR3 region has the DNA TGCGCCAGCAGCTTGGCCCTAATGACTAGCGGGAGGCCTCAAGAGACCCAGTACTTC. Translated: CASSLALMTSGRPQETQYF.

The rearrangement uses TRBV25-1 and TRBJ1-3; D might be TRBD1 (5 bases). The CDR3 is 17 amino acids. The V gene's germline CDR1 is MGHDK and CDR2 SYGVNS. Trimming stripped 5 bases from V and 0 bases from J, with 17 bases between. The CDR3 protein is CASSPRRGEISGNTIYF. The CDR3 bases are TGTGCCAGCAGTCCACGCCGGGGGGAAATCTCTGGAAACACCATATATTTT.

V is TRBV4-1 and J is TRBJ2-7, with 11 bases matching TRBD1. CDR1 MGHRA and CDR2 YSYEKL come from the germline V gene. The V and J ends lost 4 bases and 5 bases, in that order; junction bases with no gene match: 7. The CDR3 extends over 15 amino acids. Written as DNA, the CDR3 is TGCGCCAGCAGCCCCCGGGACAGGGGGTTTGACGAGCAGTACGTC. Translation gives CASSPRDRGFDEQYV.